This T cell receptor beta chain comes out of a study of blood T cell repertoires in COVID-19. Study in general: The origin of the acute and convalescent COVID-19 samples was the United States, Italy and Spain. The analysed material was cDNA or gDNA that came from T cells, B-cell-depleted T cells, or PBMCs.

The germline V gene has CDR1 SGHTA and CDR2 FQGTGA. V gave up 3 bases and J gave up 8 bases, with 10 bases separating them. CDR3 length: 12 amino acids. The table came from immunoSEQ multiplex PCR; TCRdb's copy has only in-frame clones and leaves some out. Of about 120,000 clones listed, approximately 91% were seen once; the top ten hold roughly 1.1%. This sequence was found in an elderly woman with acute or convalescent COVID-19. This chain joins TRBV7-3 and TRBJ1-2; unclear D gene. Input material: peripheral blood. The CDR3 DNA reads as TGTGCCAGCAGCTTGGACGGAGGAGGCTACACCTTC. Translating it yields CASSLDGGGYTF.